The rows below give T cell receptor beta chains drawn from one sample of a study of blood T cells in healthy people across ages. TCRdb re-analysed the 5' RACE reads in MiXCR, keeping a single row per CDR3 protein. The sample comprises some 290,000 distinct CDR3 sequences, 25% to 30% of which are singletons, and 25% to 35% rests with the top ten. Source material: blood. All receptors come from a woman aged 65 to 85 in good health. CDR3s include the opening cysteine and the closing phenylalanine or tryptophan. The D gene is left open where the match is weak.

v_call	d_call	j_call	cdr3_aa
TRBV5-5	TRBD2	TRBJ2-1	CASSPWELAGGDEQFF
TRBV7-8	TRBD1	TRBJ1-2	CASSPRTGGNYGYTF
TRBV7-2	-	TRBJ1-1	CASSLDTLTEAFF
TRBV20-1	-	TRBJ2-1	CSARDGRGVWVEQFF
TRBV5-1	-	-	CASSLVQWGNNEQFF
TRBV2	TRBD2	TRBJ2-7	CASSAGLAGLAYEQYF
TRBV28	TRBD1	TRBJ2-1	CASSPTGQGSYNEQFF
TRBV5-6	TRBD1	TRBJ2-4	CASRTGRAKNIQYF
TRBV5-1	TRBD2	TRBJ2-5	CASTLPGLGGNEQYF
TRBV7-9	-	TRBJ1-4	CASSLGSIQGHEKLFF
TRBV28	-	TRBJ2-4	CASSLGGLGLAKNIQYF
TRBV14	-	TRBJ2-3	CASSQERLASRTDTQYF
TRBV10-3	-	TRBJ1-2	CAISASDSANYGYTF
TRBV14	-	TRBJ2-2	CASSRQGLNTGELFF
TRBV7-3	TRBD2	TRBJ2-1	CASSFQAGLGNEQFF
TRBV6-5	-	TRBJ1-2	CASSPASVNYGYTF
TRBV29-1	TRBD1	TRBJ1-1	CSGSRDSLLSTEAFF
TRBV27	TRBD1	TRBJ1-4	CASSPYGTEGEKLFF
TRBV11-2	-	TRBJ2-7	CASSPIGRAGGDYEQYF
TRBV20-1	-	TRBJ1-6	CSARDLTGSYNSPLHF
TRBV6-2/TRBV6-3	TRBD2	TRBJ2-1	CASTDPSGSSYNEQFF
TRBV12-3/TRBV12-4	-	TRBJ2-5	CASSFVRETQYF
TRBV27	TRBD2	-	CASSPSGLAGGRTEQYF
TRBV28	-	TRBJ2-6	CATCVGFSGANVLTF
TRBV19	-	TRBJ1-3	CASSRRQLASGNTIYF
TRBV9	TRBD1	TRBJ1-5	CASSVGQGENQPQHF
TRBV21-1	-	TRBJ2-4	CASSKVTHLVAKNIQYF
TRBV6-1	TRBD1	TRBJ1-2	CASTRMDRGDYGYTF
TRBV29-1	-	TRBJ1-1	CAGGGTEAFF
TRBV28	TRBD2	TRBJ2-1	CASSLPSSGRYTSYSEQFF
TRBV29-1	-	TRBJ2-7	CSVEDQLHGPYGQYF
TRBV4-2	TRBD1	TRBJ1-5	CASSQAAGTEAYSNQPQHF
TRBV29-1	-	TRBJ2-6	CSVALPGANVLTF
TRBV29-1	TRBD2	TRBJ2-4	CSVGAGDFLNIQYF
TRBV5-5	-	TRBJ2-2	CASSLQGTNTGELFF
TRBV5-1	-	TRBJ2-1	CASSLGGVYNEQFF
TRBV2	-	-	CASSELVIYNEQFF
TRBV25-1	-	TRBJ2-5	CASIREFQETQYF